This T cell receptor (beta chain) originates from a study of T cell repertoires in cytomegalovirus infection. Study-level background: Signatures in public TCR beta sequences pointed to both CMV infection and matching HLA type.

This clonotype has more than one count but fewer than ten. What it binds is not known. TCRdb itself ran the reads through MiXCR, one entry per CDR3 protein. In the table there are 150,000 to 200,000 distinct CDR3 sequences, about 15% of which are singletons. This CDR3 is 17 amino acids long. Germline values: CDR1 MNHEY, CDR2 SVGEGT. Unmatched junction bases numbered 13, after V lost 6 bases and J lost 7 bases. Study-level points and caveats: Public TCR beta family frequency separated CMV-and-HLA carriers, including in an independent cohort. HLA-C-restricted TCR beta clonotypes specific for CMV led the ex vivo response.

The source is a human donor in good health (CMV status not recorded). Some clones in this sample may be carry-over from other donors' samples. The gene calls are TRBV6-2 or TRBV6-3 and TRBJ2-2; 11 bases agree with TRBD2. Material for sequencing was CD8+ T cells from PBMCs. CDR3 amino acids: CASRQGPGLAAYGELFF. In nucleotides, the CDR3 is TGTGCCAGCAGACAGGGGCCGGGACTAGCGGCCTACGGGGAGCTGTTTTTT.